This T cell receptor (beta chain) was recorded in a study of blood T cell repertoires in COVID-19. The wider study: Material from acute and convalescent COVID-19 was sourced from the United States, Italy and Spain. Sources were T cells, B-cell-depleted T cells, or PBMCs; the material itself was cDNA or gDNA.

CDR1 is GTSNPN, CDR2 SVGIG, per germline (reference sequence). V trimming: 5 bases; J trimming: 7 bases; junction bases outside the gene matches: 4. The CDR3 length is 14 residues. Original methodology: The assay estimated nucleated cells by amplifying reference gene primers. Assay: immunoSEQ multiplex PCR; the TCRdb copy retains only in-frame clones and omits some. The V and J calls and clone size are taken from that table; D and trimming were inferred from the DNA. The table includes about 77,000 clones, 70% to 90% detected once. The source of this sequence is a woman at least 80 years old with acute or convalescent COVID-19. Sequenced sample: peripheral blood. The chain is built from TRBV30 and TRBJ1-6; 11 bases line up with TRBD1. The CDR3, as DNA: TGTGCCTGGTGGACAGGGGGCAGGAATTCACCCCTCCACTTT. It encodes CAWWTGGRNSPLHF.